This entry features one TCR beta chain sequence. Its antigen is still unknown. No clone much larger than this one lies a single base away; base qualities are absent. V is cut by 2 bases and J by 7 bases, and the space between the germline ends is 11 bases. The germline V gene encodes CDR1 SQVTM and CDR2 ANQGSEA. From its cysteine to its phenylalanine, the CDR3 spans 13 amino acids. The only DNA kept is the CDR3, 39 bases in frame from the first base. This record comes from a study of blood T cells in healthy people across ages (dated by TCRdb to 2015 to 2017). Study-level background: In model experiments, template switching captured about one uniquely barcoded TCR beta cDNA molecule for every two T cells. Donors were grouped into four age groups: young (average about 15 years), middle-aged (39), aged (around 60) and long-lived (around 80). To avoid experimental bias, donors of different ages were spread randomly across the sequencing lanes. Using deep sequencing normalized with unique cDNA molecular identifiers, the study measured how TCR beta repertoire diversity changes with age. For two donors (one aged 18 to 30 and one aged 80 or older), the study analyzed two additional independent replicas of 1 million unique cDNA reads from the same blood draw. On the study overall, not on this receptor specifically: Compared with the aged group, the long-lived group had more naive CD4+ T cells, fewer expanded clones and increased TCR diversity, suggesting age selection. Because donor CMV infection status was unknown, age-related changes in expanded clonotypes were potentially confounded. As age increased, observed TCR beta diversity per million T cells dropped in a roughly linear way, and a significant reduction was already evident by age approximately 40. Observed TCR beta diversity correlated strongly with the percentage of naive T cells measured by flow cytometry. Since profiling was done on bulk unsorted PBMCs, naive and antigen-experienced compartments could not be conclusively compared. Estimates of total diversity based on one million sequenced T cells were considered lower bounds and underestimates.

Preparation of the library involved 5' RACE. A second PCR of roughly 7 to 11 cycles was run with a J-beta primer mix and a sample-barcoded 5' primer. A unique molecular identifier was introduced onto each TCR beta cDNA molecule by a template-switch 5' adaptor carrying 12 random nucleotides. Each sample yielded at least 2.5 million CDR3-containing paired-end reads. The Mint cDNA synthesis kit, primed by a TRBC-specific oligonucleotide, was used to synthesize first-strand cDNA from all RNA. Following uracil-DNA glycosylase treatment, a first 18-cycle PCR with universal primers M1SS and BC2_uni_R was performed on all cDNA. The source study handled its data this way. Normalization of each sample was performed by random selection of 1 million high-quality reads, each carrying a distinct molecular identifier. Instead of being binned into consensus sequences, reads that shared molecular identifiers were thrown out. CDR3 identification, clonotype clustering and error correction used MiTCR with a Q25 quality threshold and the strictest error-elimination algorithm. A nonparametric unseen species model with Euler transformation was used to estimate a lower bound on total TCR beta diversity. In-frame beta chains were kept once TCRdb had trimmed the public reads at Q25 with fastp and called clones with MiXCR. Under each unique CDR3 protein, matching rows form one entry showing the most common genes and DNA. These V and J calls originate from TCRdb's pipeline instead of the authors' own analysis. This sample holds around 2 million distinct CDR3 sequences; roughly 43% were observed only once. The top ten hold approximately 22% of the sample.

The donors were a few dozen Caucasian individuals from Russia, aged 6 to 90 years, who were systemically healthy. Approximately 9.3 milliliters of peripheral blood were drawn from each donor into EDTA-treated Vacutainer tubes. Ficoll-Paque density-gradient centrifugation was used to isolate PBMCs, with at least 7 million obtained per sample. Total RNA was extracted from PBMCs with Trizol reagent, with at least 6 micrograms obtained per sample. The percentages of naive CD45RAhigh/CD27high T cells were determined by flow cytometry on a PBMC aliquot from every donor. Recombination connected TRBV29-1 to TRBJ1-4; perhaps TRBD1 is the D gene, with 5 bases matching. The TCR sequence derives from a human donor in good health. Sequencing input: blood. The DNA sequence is TGCAGCGTTGAAAGGGTGAGGGGTGAAAAACTGTTTTTT. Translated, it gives CSVERVRGEKLFF.